Described below is a single TCR beta chain sequence and its context. Antigen: not known. Unmatched junction bases numbered 6, after V lost 7 bases and J lost 1 base. Germline CDR1 and CDR2: SGHRS and YFSETQ. This CDR3 has 14 residues. TCRdb called the 5' RACE reads again in MiXCR, with one record for every CDR3 protein. Of about 110,000 distinct CDR3 sequences in the sample, 18% were seen once. The record originates from a study of T-cell memory formation after mild COVID-19. Across the study: TCR clusters largely stayed donor specific. Findings and limits, study-wide: Cross-reactive memory seemingly joined, as some responding clones were found in pre-infection memory.

Source material: PBMCs or a T cell subset sorted from them (not recorded which). This TCR was sampled from a man younger than 30 who had mild COVID-19 (a few samples of this study predate the infection). Cell type and time point are not known. The V call is TRBV5-1, the J call TRBJ1-1; TRBD1 aligns across 8 bases. The CDR3 DNA reads TGCGCCAGCGGCTGGACAGGGCGGAACACTGAAGCTTTCTTT. Amino acids: CASGWTGRNTEAFF.